The entry below describes one T cell receptor (beta chain). The antigen is not known. Extracted from the samples, RNA was reverse transcribed into cDNA to serve as the sequencing template. Sequencing was performed with immunoSEQ multiplex PCR; in TCRdb, only in-frame clones are kept and a portion is missing. The data contain around 210,000 clones, around 66% of them singletons. Indicated treatment: oral pan-JAK inhibitor, 5-10 mg twice daily. The CDR3 loop spans 11 amino acids. V gave up 8 bases and J gave up 8 bases, with 10 bases separating them. Looked up from germline, CDR1 is MNHEY and CDR2 is SVGAGI. The data stem from a study of CD8+ T cells in alopecia areata. The study's findings and limits: Between patients, shared TCR sequences were less clear than in mice. This was possibly due in part to HLA diversity in the patient population.

The sequencing used CD4+ T cells sorted from blood, collected at week 4, from a patient treated with tofacitinib. This receptor was taken from a human donor with alopecia areata. The rearrangement links TRBV6-5 to TRBJ2-1; D is possibly TRBD2 (6 bases). CDR3 region: CASGGGDEQFF. DNA for the CDR3: TGTGCCAGCGGGGGAGGAGATGAGCAGTTCTTC.